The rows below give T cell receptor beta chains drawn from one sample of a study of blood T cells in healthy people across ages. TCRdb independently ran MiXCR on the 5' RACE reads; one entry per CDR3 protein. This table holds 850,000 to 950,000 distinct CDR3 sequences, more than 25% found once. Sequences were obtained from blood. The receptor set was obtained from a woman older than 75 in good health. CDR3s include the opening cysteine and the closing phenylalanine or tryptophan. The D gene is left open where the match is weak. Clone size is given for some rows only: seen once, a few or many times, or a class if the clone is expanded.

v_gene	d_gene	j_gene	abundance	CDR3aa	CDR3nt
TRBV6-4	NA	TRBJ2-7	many	CASLVYEQYF	TGTGCCAGCCTTGTATACGAGCAGTACTTC
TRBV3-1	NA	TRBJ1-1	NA	CASSQPTAENTEAFF	TGTGCCAGCAGCCAACCGACAGCAGAGAACACTGAAGCTTTCTTT
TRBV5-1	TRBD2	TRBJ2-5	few	CASSLVGLAGETQYF	TGCGCCAGCAGCTTGGTGGGACTAGCCGGGGAGACCCAGTACTTC
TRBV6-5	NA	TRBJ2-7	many	CASSYSRVTYEQYF	TGTGCCAGCAGTTACTCACGGGTTACCTACGAGCAGTACTTC
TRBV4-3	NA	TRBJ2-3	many	CASSQDYNSPTDTQYF	TGCGCCAGCAGCCAAGATTATAACAGCCCTACAGATACGCAGTATTTT
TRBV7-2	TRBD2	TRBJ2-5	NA	CAGSFFSGALQETQYF	TGTGCCGGCAGCTTTTTTAGCGGGGCCCTCCAAGAGACCCAGTACTTC
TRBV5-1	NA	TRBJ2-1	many	CASSLGGHYNEQFF	TGCGCCAGCAGCTTGGGGGGACATTACAATGAGCAGTTCTTC
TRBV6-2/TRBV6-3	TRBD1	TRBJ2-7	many	CASSNRGTYEQYF	TGTGCCAGCAGTAACAGGGGGACCTACGAGCAGTACTTC
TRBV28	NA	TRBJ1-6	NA	CASSLNINSPLHF	TGTGCCAGCAGTTTGAACATTAATTCACCCCTCCACTTT
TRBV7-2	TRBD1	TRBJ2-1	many	CASSQGTGGRDEQFF	TGTGCCAGCAGCCAAGGGACAGGGGGACGGGATGAGCAGTTCTTC
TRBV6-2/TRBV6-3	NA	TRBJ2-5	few	CASSYLEAVYF	TGTGCCAGCAGTTACCTGGAAGCGGTGTACTTC
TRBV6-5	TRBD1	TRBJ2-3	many	CASSYETGGTDTQYF	TGTGCCAGCAGTTATGAGACAGGGGGCACAGATACGCAGTATTTT
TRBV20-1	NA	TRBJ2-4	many	CSAREPGLIVLAKNIQYF	TGCAGTGCTAGAGAGCCAGGGCTTATAGTGTTAGCCAAAAACATTCAGTACTTC
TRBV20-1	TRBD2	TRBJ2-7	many	CSARDRGGWAGPYEQYF	TGCAGTGCTAGAGATCGGGGGGGATGGGCAGGGCCCTACGAGCAGTACTTC
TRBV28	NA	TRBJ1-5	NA	CASSSQGPSNQPQHF	TGTGCCAGCAGTTCCCAGGGGCCTAGCAATCAGCCCCAGCATTTT
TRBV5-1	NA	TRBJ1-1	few	CASSFSAGNTEAFF	TGCGCCAGCAGCTTTTCGGCAGGTAACACTGAAGCTTTCTTT
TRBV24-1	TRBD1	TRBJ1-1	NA	CATMGQGTTEAFF	TGTGCCACCATGGGACAGGGTACAACTGAAGCTTTCTTT
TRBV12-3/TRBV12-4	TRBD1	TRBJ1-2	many	CASSGQGTTNYGYTF	TGTGCCAGCAGTGGACAGGGAACCACTAACTATGGCTACACCTTC
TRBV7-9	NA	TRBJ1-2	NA	CASSPVGPRGGYTF	TGTGCCAGCAGCCCCGTCGGTCCGAGGGGAGGCTACACCTTC
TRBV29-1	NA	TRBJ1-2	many	CSVLRAGEYGYTF	TGCAGCGTTCTCAGAGCTGGGGAGTATGGCTACACCTTC
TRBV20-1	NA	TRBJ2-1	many	CSASDVGRGLSSYNEQFF	TGCAGTGCTAGTGACGTGGGGCGGGGGCTCAGCTCCTACAATGAGCAGTTCTTC
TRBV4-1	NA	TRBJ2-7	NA	CASSHGGEQYF	TGCGCCAGCAGCCATGGGGGTGAGCAGTACTTC
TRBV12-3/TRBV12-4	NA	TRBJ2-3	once	CASSELGTSAGAQYF	TGTGCCAGCAGTGAACTTGGGACAAGCGCAGGTGCGCAGTATTTT
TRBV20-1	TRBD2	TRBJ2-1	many	CSASASGIHNEQFF	TGCAGTGCTAGCGCTAGCGGCATACACAATGAGCAGTTCTTC
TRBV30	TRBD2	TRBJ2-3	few	CAWRLSGGADTQYF	TGTGCCTGGAGACTAAGCGGGGGGGCCGATACGCAGTATTTT
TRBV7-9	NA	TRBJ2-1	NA	CVSSHRYGGLNEQFF	TGTGTCAGCAGCCACCGGTACGGGGGGCTGAATGAGCAGTTCTTC
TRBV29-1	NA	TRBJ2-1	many	CSAEAGYEQFF	TGCAGCGCCGAGGCGGGGTATGAGCAGTTCTTC
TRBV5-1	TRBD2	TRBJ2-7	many	CASSQAGGTYEQYF	TGCGCCAGCAGCCAAGCGGGGGGGACCTACGAGCAGTACTTC
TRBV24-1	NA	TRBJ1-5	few	CATSDSQRGSNQPQHF	TGTGCCACCAGTGATTCACAACGGGGAAGCAATCAGCCCCAGCATTTT
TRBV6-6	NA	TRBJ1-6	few	CASQLLEGNSPLHF	TGTGCCAGCCAGTTACTTGAGGGTAATTCACCCCTCCACTTT
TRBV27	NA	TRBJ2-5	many	CASSFAQGRETQYF	TGTGCCAGCAGTTTCGCGCAGGGAAGAGAGACCCAGTACTTC
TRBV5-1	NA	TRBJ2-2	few	CASSLRQGGDTGELFF	TGCGCCAGCAGCTTGAGACAGGGAGGGGACACCGGGGAGCTGTTTTTT
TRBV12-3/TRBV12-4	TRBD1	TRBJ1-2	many	CASSRHRDRGYGYTF	TGTGCCAGCAGTCGTCACCGGGACAGGGGGTATGGCTACACCTTC
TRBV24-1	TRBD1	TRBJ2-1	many	CATSRNGQGDYNEQFF	TGTGCCACCAGCCGGAACGGACAGGGGGACTACAATGAGCAGTTCTTC
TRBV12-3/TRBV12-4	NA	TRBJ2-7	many	CASSFTGYEQYF	TGTGCCAGCAGTTTCACAGGCTACGAGCAGTACTTC
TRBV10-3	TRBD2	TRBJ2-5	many	CAISESLAGGQERETQYF	TGTGCCATCAGTGAGTCCCTAGCGGGGGGGCAAGAAAGAGAGACCCAGTACTTC
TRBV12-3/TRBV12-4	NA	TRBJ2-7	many	CASSAGRTEQYF	TGTGCCAGCAGTGCAGGAAGAACCGAGCAGTACTTC